This TCR beta chain was profiled in a study of blood T cells in healthy people across ages. Germline lookup yields CDR1 LGHNA and CDR2 YSLEER. The germline V and J ends were trimmed by 0 bases and 4 bases, with 16 bases remaining between them. The CDR3 runs 17 residues. Per-sample yields of isolated PBMCs were at least 6 million. A remark on this clonotype: No antigen is known for it.

Primed by a sample-barcoded 5' primer and a J-beta primer mix, a second PCR proceeded for about 7 to 11 cycles. Each CDR3 protein is one row after TCRdb ran MiXCR on the 5' RACE reads. The data contain more than 800,000 distinct CDR3 sequences, around 28% of them singletons. Whole-study results and caveats: The study regarded diversity estimates from one million T cells as underestimates. Per million T cells, TCR beta diversity dropped roughly linearly as age increased.

The sequenced sample consisted of blood. The V and J genes are TRBV4-3 and TRBJ1-5, with D possibly being TRBD1 (5 bases). The sequence came from a woman of 80 years or more in good health. CDR3 bases: TGCGCCAGCAGCCAAGATCTGGGGGGTCCCCAAAATCAGCCCCAGCATTTT. Protein: CASSQDLGGPQNQPQHF.